The 22 T cell receptor beta chains in this list originate from one sample, sequenced in a study of PD-1 blockade in mismatch repair-deficient tumors. Produced via immunoSEQ multiplex PCR; TCRdb's table is partial and in-frame only. The sample carries roughly 79,000 clones, roughly 80% recorded once. This sample comprised peripheral blood, obtained 44 weeks after starting pembrolizumab. The source of these receptors is an adult with mismatch repair-deficient cancer.

This clone came up a few times. The chain is built from TRBV10-2 and TRBJ1-5; no clear D gene. Trimming removed 3 bases from V and 4 bases from J, with 7 bases in between. Germline lookup yields CDR1 WSHSY and CDR2 SAAADI. The CDR3 length is 13 residues. The CDR3 DNA reads TGCGCCAGCAGTGACTTTCAGAATCAGCCCCAGCATTTT. This gives the protein CASSDFQNQPQHF.

The rearrangement joins TRBV4-2 to TRBJ2-1; no clear D gene. Trimming left V 1 base short and J 2 bases short, with 12 bases between. The CDR3 loop spans 16 amino acids. Per germline, CDR1 LGHNA and CDR2 YNFKEQ. This CDR3 is CASSQVNPTAYNEQFF. CDR3 coding DNA: TGTGCCAGCAGCCAAGTTAACCCCACCGCCTACAATGAGCAGTTCTTC.

This sequence joins TRBV30 and TRBJ1-1, with 7 bases lining up with TRBD1. The CDR3 covers 13 residues. The germline V gene has CDR1 GTSNPN and CDR2 SVGIG (reference sequence). After removal of 7 bases from V and 6 bases from J, the junction contained 11 bases not matched to a gene. CDR3: CASQGGQVSEAFF. CDR3 in DNA: TGTGCCTCTCAGGGGGGGCAGGTCTCTGAAGCTTTCTTT.

The CDR3 is CASRGSGGANVLTF. The CDR3 DNA follows: TGTGCCAGTAGAGGGAGTGGTGGGGCCAACGTCCTGACTTTC. The V gene is TRBV19, the J gene TRBJ2-6; TRBD2 is a possible D gene (5 bases). The CDR3 is 14 amino acids. Trimming left V 6 bases short and J 3 bases short, with 9 bases between. In germline, CDR1 is LNHDA, CDR2 SQIVND (reference sequence). Full variable domain (missing parts from reference TRBV19 and TRBJ2-6): DGGITQSPKYLFRKEGQNVTLSCEQNLNHDAMYWYRQDPGQGLRLIYYSQIVNDFQKGDIAEGYSVSREKKESFPLTVTSAQKNPTAFYLCASRGSGGANVLTFGAGSRLTVL.

V usage is TRBV6-1 and J usage is TRBJ2-1; D remains unclear. Germline CDR1 is MNHNS and CDR2 is SASEGT. The V and J ends lost 10 bases and 0 bases respectively, with 13 bases between them. This CDR3 has 14 amino acids. The CDR3 DNA follows: TGTGCCACCAAGACGGATGTCTCCTACAATGAGCAGTTCTTC. Encoded protein: CATKTDVSYNEQFF.

The chain joins TRBV5-1 to TRBJ2-2, with TRBD1 matching over 8 bases. The CDR3 is 19 amino acids. The junction had 19 bases not matched to a gene; V was cut back by 4 bases and J by 5 bases. Germline values: CDR1 SGHRS, CDR2 YFSETQ. In DNA, the CDR3 is TGCGCCAGCAGCGCTGGGCCCGGGGGTCGGAGACAGGGGACCGGGGAGCTGTTTTTT. As protein: CASSAGPGGRRQGTGELFF.

The genes are TRBV19 and TRBJ2-7, with D possibly matching TRBD2 (5 bases). Trimming took off 2 bases at V and 2 bases at J, with 10 bases between the two ends. The CDR3 totals 14 residues. Germline loops: CDR1 LNHDA, CDR2 SQIVND (reference sequence). CDR3 bases: TGTGCCAGTAGTATATATGAGGGAACCTACGAGCAGTACTTC. As protein: CASSIYEGTYEQYF.

This chain joins TRBV7-8 and TRBJ2-7, with D possibly being TRBD1 (6 bases). Germline values: CDR1 SGHVS, CDR2 FQNEAQ. This CDR3 region has 17 residues. Trimming shortened V by 4 bases and J by 5 bases, and 24 bases separated the two germline ends. For the CDR3, the DNA is TGTGCCAGCAGCTATATCTTACGCAGGGGATTGAGCAACGAGCAGTACTTC. Translated, it gives CASSYILRRGLSNEQYF. The variable domain in full, with the rest retrieved from reference TRBV7-8 and TRBJ2-7, is GAGVSQSPRYKVAKRGQDVALRCDPISGHVSLFWYQQALGQGPEFLTYFQNEAQLDKSGLPSDRFFAERPEGSVSTLKIQRTQQEDSAVYLCASSYILRRGLSNEQYFGPGTRLTVT.

J is TRBJ2-1 and V is TRBV4-1; D uncertain. There are 11 residues in the CDR3. Per germline, CDR1 MGHRA and CDR2 YSYEKL. Trimming removed 5 bases from V and 6 bases from J, with 5 bases in between. The CDR3 DNA follows: TGCGCCAGCAGCTTAAGCAATGAGCAGTTCTTC. Protein sequence: CASSLSNEQFF.

This chain joins TRBV6-6 and TRBJ2-7, with D unresolved. Trimming cost V 0 bases and J 1 base, with 7 bases left between them. The germline V gene encodes CDR1 MNHNY and CDR2 SVGAGI (reference sequence). This CDR3 comprises 14 residues. Here the CDR3 reads CASSYSAGSYEQYF. Here the CDR3 DNA reads TGTGCCAGCAGTTACTCGGCCGGATCCTACGAGCAGTACTTC.

V and J are TRBV30 and TRBJ2-1; 8 positions match TRBD2. From germline, CDR1 is GTSNPN and CDR2 SVGIG (reference sequence). This CDR3 has 14 amino acids. The junction had 10 bases not matched to a gene; V was cut back by 1 base and J by 11 bases. The CDR3 nucleotides are TGTGCCTGGAGTGCGCGGGGAGCGGGAGAGAAGCAGTTCTTC. Amino acids: CAWSARGAGEKQFF.

This rearrangement joins TRBV11-2 to TRBJ2-4; 9 nucleotides match TRBD2. The ends lost 1 base at V and 8 bases at J; junction bases unmatched: 3. This CDR3 region has 14 residues. Germline assignment: CDR1 SGHAT and CDR2 FQNNGV. The CDR3 reads CASSLAAGGYIQYF. The CDR3 DNA reads as TGTGCCAGCAGCTTAGCAGCGGGAGGTTACATTCAGTACTTC. Based on the CDR3 plus reference TRBV11-2 and TRBJ2-4, the full variable domain is EAGVAQSPRYKIIEKRQSVAFWCNPISGHATLYWYQQILGQGPKLLIQFQNNGVVDDSQLPKDRFSAERLKGVDSTLKIQPAKLEDSAVYLCASSLAAGGYIQYFGAGTRLSVL.

The DNA of the CDR3 is TGTGCCAGCAGCTTGGACCGGGAGCAGTTCTTC. Protein sequence: CASSLDREQFF. This sequence joins TRBV5-6 and TRBJ2-1; D not certain. There are 11 residues in the CDR3. V gave up 0 bases and J gave up 10 bases, with 5 bases separating them. Per the germline V gene, CDR1 is SGHDT and CDR2 is YYEEEE.

V gene TRBV10-3 combines with J gene TRBJ1-2; possibly TRBD1 for D (6 bases). This CDR3 has 13 amino acids. V was shortened by 4 bases and J by 6 bases, with 12 bases between the two germline ends. Per germline, CDR1 ENHRY and CDR2 SYGVKD. The CDR3 region is CAISGQGTHGYTF. CDR3 bases: TGTGCCATCAGTGGTCAGGGGACCCATGGCTACACCTTC.

The chain employs TRBV7-8 and TRBJ2-7; a weak D match, TRBD2 (6 bases). The ends were cut back, 3 bases at V and 4 bases at J, with 10 bases in the middle. CDR1 is SGHVS, CDR2 FQNEAQ, per germline. The CDR3 consists of 13 residues. CDR3 nucleotide sequence: TGTGCCAGCAGCTTGGTGGCGGGATACGAGCAGTACTTC. Its translation is CASSLVAGYEQYF.

This clone occurred a few times. V is TRBV27 and J is TRBJ2-7, with 9 bases fitting TRBD1. V lost 4 bases and J lost 5; bases outside the gene matches: 6. The germline V gene has CDR1 MNHEY and CDR2 SMNVEV (reference sequence). This CDR3 is 14 amino acids long. The CDR3, as DNA: TGTGCCAGCAGTTCCCGGACAGGGGAAAACGAGCAGTACTTC. Translating it yields CASSSRTGENEQYF.

The chain carries TRBV6-5 and TRBJ1-2; no definite D call. Trimming pared 5 bases from V and 8 bases from J, leaving 12 bases between. Germline-derived CDR1 and CDR2 are MNHEY and SVGAGI. CDR3 length: 12 amino acids. The CDR3 protein is CASSKGPRGYTF. CDR3 DNA: TGTGCCAGCAGTAAAGGCCCGAGGGGCTACACCTTC.

This clone was counted only a few times. The V and J genes are TRBV18 and TRBJ2-7; D might be TRBD1 or TRBD2, each matching 5 bases. The CDR3 is 14 residues long. CDR1 and CDR2 from the germline V gene are KGHSH and LQKENI. Trimming took 4 bases from V and 2 from J, leaving 12 bases between them. For the CDR3, the DNA is TGTGCCAGCTCACTAAGTGGGGGAACCTACGAGCAGTACTTC. It is translated as CASSLSGGTYEQYF.

This clone was observed a handful of times. This rearrangement joins TRBV5-6 to TRBJ1-2; 9 bases are a match to TRBD1. With 0 bases clipped from V and 8 bases from J, the junction kept 11 bases outside the gene matches. CDR3 length: 16 residues. Germline CDR1 reads SGHDT; CDR2 reads YYEEEE. DNA of the CDR3: TGTGCCAGCAGCTTGGATTCAGTAGACAGGGGGAAAGGCTACACCTTC. It translates to CASSLDSVDRGKGYTF.

This rearrangement joins TRBV30 to TRBJ1-3, with a weak D call TRBD1 (5 bases). Germline lookup yields CDR1 GTSNPN and CDR2 SVGIG (reference sequence). CDR3 length: 12 amino acids. V gave up 5 bases and J gave up 1 base, with 6 bases separating them. CDR3: CAWGGSGNTIYF. CDR3 nucleotide sequence: TGTGCCTGGGGGGGTTCTGGAAACACCATATATTTT.

The chain is built from TRBV4-1 and TRBJ2-1, with TRBD2 identical over 12 bases. This CDR3 is 16 amino acids long. Trimming cost V 1 base and J 6 bases; bases outside gene matches: 4. Germline V gene sequence: CDR1 MGHRA, CDR2 YSYEKL. This CDR3 is CASSQVRTSGANEQFF. CDR3 coding DNA: TGCGCCAGCAGCCAAGTTCGGACTAGCGGGGCCAATGAGCAGTTCTTC.

The chain uses TRBV7-9 and TRBJ1-2; 10 bases are shared with TRBD1. Germline V gives CDR1 SEHNR, CDR2 FQNEAQ (reference sequence). The length of the CDR3 is 14 residues. With 3 bases clipped from V and 5 bases from J, the junction kept 3 bases outside the gene matches. The CDR3 bases are TGTGCCAGCAGCTTGGACAGGGGGGCTTATGGCTACACCTTC. This sequence encodes CASSLDRGAYGYTF.